This T cell receptor (beta chain) was captured by sequencing in a study of cytotoxic CD8 clonotypes in ibrutinib-treated CLL. Assay: immunoSEQ multiplex PCR; the TCRdb copy retains only in-frame clones and omits some. This table has 250,000 to 350,000 clones, 65% to 85% appearing once. The CDR3 covers 14 residues. Trimming left V 9 bases short and J 6 bases short, with 21 bases between. Germline lookup yields CDR1 MDHEN and CDR2 SYDVKM. The starting material was PBMCs, obtained at disease progression, from a patient treated with ibrutinib. The gene calls are TRBV28 and TRBJ2-7; tentative D call: TRBD1 (6 bases). This sequence originates from a human donor with chronic lymphocytic leukemia. The CDR3 nucleotides are TGTGCCAGTGTAAAAGGGGGTCCGCTTAGCGAGCAGTACTTC. Protein product: CASVKGGPLSEQYF.